This T cell receptor (beta chain) came from a study of Tregs in tolerant kidney transplant recipients. Thawed PBMCs were FACS-sorted into unstimulated CD4+CD25+CD127- regulatory T cells, CD4+CD25- non-regulatory cells, CD4 and CD8 cells. Per the germline V gene, CDR1 is SGHNT and CDR2 is YYREEE (reference sequence). The CDR3 has 17 residues. The V segment lost 0 bases and the J segment 5 bases; nucleotides outside the gene matches: 8. TCRdb's copy holds only in-frame clones and misses some; the assay was immunoSEQ multiplex PCR. The profile shows about 120,000 clones, approximately 90% of them singletons.

The TCR sequence derives from a human donor in good health. The sequenced sample consisted of CD4+ T cells from blood. The chain joins TRBV5-4 to TRBJ2-2, with 9 bases lining up with TRBD2. The CDR3 sequence is CASSLDGGRAQTGELFF. The DNA of the CDR3 is TGTGCCAGCAGCTTGGATGGCGGGAGGGCCCAAACCGGGGAGCTGTTTTTT.